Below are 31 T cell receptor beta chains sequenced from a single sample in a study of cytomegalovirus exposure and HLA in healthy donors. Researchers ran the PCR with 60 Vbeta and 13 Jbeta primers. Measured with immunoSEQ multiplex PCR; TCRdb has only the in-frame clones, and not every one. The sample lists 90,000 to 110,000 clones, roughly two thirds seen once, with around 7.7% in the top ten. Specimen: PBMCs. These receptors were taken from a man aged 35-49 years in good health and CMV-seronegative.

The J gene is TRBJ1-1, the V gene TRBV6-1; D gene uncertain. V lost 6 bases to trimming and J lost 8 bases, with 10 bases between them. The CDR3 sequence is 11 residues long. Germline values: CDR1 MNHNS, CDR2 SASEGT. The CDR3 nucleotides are TGTGCCAGCAGCGAACAGTGGGAAGCTTTCTTT. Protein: CASSEQWEAFF.

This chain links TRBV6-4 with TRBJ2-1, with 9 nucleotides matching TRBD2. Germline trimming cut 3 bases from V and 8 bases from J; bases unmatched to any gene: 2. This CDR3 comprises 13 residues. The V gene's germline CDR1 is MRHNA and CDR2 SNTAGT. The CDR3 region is CASSEGLAYEQFF. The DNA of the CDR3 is TGTGCCAGCAGTGAGGGACTAGCCTATGAGCAGTTCTTC.

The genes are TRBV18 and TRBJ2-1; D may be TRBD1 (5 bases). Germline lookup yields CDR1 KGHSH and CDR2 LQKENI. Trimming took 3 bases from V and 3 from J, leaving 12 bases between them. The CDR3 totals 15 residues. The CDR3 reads CASSPQGIFYNEQFF. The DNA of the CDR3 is TGTGCCAGCTCACCCCAGGGAATCTTCTACAATGAGCAGTTCTTC.

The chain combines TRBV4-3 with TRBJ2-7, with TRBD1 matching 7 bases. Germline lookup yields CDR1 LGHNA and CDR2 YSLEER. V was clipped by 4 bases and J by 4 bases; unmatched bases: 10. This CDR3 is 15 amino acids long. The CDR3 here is CASSPIWDSTYEQYF. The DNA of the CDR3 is TGCGCCAGCAGCCCGATTTGGGACAGCACGTACGAGCAGTACTTC.

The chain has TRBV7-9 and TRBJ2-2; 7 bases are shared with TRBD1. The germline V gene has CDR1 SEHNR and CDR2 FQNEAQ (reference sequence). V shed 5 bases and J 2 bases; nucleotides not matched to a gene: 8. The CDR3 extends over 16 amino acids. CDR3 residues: CASSARQGVNTGELFF. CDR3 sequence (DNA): TGTGCCAGCAGCGCCCGACAGGGAGTCAACACCGGGGAGCTGTTTTTT.

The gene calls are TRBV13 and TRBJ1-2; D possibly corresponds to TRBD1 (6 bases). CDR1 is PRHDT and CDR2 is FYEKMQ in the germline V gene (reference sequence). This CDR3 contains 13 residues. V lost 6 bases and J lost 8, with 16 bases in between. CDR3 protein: CASRRRGGDGYTF. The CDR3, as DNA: TGTGCCAGCAGAAGAAGGGGGGGGGACGGCTACACCTTC.

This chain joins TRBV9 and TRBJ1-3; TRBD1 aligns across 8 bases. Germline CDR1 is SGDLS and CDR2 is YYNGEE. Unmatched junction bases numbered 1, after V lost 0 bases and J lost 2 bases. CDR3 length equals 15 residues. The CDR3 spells CASSVVTGAGNTIYF. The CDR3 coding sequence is TGTGCCAGCAGCGTAGTGACAGGGGCTGGAAACACCATATATTTT.

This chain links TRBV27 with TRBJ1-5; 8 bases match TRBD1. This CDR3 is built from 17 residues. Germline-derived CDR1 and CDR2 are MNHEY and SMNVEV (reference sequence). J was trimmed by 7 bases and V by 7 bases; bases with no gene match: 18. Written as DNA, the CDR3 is TGTGCCAGCAAACAAATAACCGGGACAGGAGTAGGGCAGCCCCAGCATTTT. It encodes CASKQITGTGVGQPQHF.

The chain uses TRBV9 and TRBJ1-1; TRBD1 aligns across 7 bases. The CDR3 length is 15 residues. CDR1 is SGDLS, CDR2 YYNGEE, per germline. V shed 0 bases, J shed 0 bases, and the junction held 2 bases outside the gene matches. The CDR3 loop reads CASSVGTGVNTEAFF. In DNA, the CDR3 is TGTGCCAGCAGCGTAGGTACAGGGGTGAACACTGAAGCTTTCTTT.

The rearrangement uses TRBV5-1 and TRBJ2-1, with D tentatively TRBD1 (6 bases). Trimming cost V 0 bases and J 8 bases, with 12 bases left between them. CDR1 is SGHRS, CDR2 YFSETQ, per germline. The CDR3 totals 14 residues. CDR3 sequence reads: CASSLGGTLDEQFF. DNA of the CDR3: TGCGCCAGCAGCTTGGGAGGGACACTTGATGAGCAGTTCTTC.

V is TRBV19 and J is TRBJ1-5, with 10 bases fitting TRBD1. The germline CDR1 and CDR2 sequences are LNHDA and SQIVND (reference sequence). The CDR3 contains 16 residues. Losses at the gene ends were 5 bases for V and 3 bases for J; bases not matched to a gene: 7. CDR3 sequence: CASSSRQGANNQPQHF. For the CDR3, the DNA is TGTGCCAGTAGTTCGAGACAGGGGGCTAACAATCAGCCCCAGCATTTT.

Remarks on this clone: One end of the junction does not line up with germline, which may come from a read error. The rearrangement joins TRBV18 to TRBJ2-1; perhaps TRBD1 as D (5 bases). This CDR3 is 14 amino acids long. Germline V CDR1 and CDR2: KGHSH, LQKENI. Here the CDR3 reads CASPPETAYNEQFF. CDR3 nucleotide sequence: TGTGCCAGCCCACCCGAGACAGCCTACAATGAGCAGTTCTTC.

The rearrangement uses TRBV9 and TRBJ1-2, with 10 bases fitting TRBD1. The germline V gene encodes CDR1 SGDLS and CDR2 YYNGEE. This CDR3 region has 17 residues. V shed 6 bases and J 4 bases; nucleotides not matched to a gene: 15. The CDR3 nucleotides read TGTGCCAGCACCCTAATGGGGGGACAGGGGACTAGCTATGGCTACACCTTC. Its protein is CASTLMGGQGTSYGYTF.

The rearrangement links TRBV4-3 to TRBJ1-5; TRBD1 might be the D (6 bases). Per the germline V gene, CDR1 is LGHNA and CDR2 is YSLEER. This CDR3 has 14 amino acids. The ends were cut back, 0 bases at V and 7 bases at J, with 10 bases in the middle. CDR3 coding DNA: TGCGCCAGCAGCCAAGAAGGGGGGGTGCAGCCCCAGCATTTT. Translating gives CASSQEGGVQPQHF.

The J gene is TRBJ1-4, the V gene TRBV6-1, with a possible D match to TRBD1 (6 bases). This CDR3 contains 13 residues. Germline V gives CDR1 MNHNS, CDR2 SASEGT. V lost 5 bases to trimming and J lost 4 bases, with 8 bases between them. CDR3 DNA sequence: TGTGCCAGCAGTCTGGGACATAATGAAAAACTGTTTTTT. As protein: CASSLGHNEKLFF.

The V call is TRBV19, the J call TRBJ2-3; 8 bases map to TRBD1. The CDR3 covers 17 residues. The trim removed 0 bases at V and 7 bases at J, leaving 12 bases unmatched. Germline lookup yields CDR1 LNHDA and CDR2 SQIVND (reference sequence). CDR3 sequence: CASSIDRGQGNKNTQYF. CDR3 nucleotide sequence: TGTGCCAGTAGTATAGATCGCGGACAGGGTAATAAAAATACGCAGTATTTT.

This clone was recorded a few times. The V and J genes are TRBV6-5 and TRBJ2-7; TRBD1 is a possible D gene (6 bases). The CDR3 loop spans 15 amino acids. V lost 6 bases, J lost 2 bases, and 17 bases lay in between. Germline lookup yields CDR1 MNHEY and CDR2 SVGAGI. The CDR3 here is CASRPDRLAPYEQYF. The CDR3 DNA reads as TGTGCCAGCAGACCGGACAGACTTGCACCCTACGAGCAGTACTTC.

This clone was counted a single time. CDR3 loop: CASNGGRNQPQHF. CDR3 in DNA: TGTGCCAGCAACGGGGGAAGGAATCAGCCCCAGCATTTT. This sequence joins TRBV2 and TRBJ1-5, with a tentative D call TRBD1 (5 bases). The CDR3 has 13 residues. Germline values: CDR1 SNHLY, CDR2 FYNNEI. Trimming stripped 7 bases from V and 4 bases from J, with 11 bases between.

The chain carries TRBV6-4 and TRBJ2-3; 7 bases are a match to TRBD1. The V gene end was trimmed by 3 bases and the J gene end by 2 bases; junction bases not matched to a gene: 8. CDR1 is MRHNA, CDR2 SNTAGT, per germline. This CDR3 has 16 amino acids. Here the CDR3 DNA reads TGTGCCAGCAGTGATTCACCGGGACAGCCCACAGATACGCAGTATTTT. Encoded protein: CASSDSPGQPTDTQYF.

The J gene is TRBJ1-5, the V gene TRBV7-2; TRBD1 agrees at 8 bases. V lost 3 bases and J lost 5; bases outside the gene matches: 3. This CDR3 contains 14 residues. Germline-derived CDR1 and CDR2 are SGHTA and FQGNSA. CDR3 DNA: TGTGCCAGCAGCTTGCGACAGGGGCATCAGCCCCAGCATTTT. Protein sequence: CASSLRQGHQPQHF. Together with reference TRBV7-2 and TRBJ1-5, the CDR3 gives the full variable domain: GAGVSQSPSNKVTEKGKDVELRCDPISGHTALYWYRQSLGQGLEFLIYFQGNSAPDKSGLPSDRFSAERTGGSVSTLTIQRTQQEDSAVYLCASSLRQGHQPQHFGDGTRLSIL.

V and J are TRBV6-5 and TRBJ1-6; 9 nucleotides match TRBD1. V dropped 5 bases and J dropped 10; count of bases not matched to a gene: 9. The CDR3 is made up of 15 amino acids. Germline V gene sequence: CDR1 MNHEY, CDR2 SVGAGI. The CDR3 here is CASSRGDRGVSPLHF. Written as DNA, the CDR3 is TGTGCCAGCAGTCGTGGAGACAGGGGGGTCTCACCCCTCCACTTT.

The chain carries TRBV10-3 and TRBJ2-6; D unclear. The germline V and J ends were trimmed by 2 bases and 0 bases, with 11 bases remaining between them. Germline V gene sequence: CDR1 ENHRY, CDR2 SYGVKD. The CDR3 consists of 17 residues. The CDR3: CAISEPIESSGANVLTF. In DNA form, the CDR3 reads TGTGCCATCAGTGAGCCAATCGAGAGCTCTGGGGCCAACGTCCTGACTTTC.

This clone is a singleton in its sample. The CDR3 nucleotides are TGTGCCAGTAGTATCGGGGTCAGGGGGCAGAACTATGGCTACACCTTC. Amino acid sequence: CASSIGVRGQNYGYTF. V is TRBV19 and J is TRBJ1-2, with 8 bases lining up with TRBD1. Germline V gene data show CDR1 as LNHDA and CDR2 as SQIVND (reference sequence). CDR3 length equals 16 residues. V gave up 3 bases and J gave up 2 bases; unmatched junction bases: 8.

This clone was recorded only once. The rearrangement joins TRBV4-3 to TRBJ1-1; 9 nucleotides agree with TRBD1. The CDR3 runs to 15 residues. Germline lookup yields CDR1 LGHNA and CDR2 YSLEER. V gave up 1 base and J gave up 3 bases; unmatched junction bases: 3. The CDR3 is CASSQARDRDTEAFF. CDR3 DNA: TGCGCCAGCAGCCAAGCCCGGGACAGGGACACTGAAGCTTTCTTT.

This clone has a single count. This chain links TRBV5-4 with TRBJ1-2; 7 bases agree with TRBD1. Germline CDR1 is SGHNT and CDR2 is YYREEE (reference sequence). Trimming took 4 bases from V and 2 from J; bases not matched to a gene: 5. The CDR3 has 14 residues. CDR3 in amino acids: CASSNAGQNYGYTF. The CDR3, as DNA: TGTGCCAGCAGCAACGCGGGACAGAACTATGGCTACACCTTC.

The CDR3, as DNA: TGTGCCTGGAGTTACGGGACAGGGGACTACGAGCAGTACTTC. It translates to CAWSYGTGDYEQYF. The chain links TRBV30 to TRBJ2-7, with 10 positions matching TRBD1. This CDR3 contains 14 residues. J lost 3 bases, V lost 2 bases, and 4 bases had no gene match. Looked up from germline, CDR1 is GTSNPN and CDR2 is SVGIG (reference sequence).

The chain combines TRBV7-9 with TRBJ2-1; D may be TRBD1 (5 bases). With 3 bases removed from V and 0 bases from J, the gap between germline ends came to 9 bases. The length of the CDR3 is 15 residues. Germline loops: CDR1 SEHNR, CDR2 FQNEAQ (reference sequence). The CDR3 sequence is CASSFDSSSYNEQFF. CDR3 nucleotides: TGTGCCAGCAGCTTCGACAGTAGCTCCTACAATGAGCAGTTCTTC.

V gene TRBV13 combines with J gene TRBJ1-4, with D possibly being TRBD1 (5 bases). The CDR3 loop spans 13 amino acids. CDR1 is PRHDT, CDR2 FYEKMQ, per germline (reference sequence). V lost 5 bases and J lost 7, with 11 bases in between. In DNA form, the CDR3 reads TGTGCCAGCAGCCTGGGGCGCGGTGAAAAACTGTTTTTT. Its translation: CASSLGRGEKLFF.

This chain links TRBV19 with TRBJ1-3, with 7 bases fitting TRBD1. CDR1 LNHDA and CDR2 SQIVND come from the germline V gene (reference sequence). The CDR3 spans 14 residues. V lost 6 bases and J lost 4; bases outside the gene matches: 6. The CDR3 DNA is TGTGCCAGTAGGCCACCGGGACAGGGAAACACCATATATTTT. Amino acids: CASRPPGQGNTIYF.

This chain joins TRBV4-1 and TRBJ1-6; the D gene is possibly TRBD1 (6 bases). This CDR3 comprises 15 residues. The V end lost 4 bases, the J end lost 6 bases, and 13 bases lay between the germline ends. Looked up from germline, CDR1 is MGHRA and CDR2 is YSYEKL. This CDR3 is CASSPGQPSNSPLHF. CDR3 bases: TGCGCCAGCAGCCCCGGACAGCCCTCTAATTCACCCCTCCACTTT.

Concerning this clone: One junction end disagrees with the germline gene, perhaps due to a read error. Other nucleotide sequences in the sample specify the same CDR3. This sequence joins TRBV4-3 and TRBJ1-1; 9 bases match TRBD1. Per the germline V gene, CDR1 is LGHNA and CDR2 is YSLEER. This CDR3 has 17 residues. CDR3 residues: CASSQEWEGQGVGEAFF. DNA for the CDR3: TGCGCCAGCAGCCAAGAATGGGAGGGACAGGGTGTCGGTGAAGCTTTCTTC.